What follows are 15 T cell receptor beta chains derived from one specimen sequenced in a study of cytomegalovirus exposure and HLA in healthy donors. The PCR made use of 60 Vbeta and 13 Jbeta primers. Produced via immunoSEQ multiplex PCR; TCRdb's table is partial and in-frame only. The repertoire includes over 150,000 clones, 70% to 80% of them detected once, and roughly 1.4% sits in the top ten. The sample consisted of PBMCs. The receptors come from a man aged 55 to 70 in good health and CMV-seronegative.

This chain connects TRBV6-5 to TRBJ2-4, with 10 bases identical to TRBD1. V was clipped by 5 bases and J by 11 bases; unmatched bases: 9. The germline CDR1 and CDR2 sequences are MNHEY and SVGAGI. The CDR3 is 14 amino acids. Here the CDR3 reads CASSPQDRGELQYF. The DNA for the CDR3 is TGTGCCAGCAGTCCTCAGGACAGGGGGGAACTTCAGTACTTC.

CDR3 nucleotide sequence: TGTGCCAGCAGCTTTATAGACGGATACAGTAATGAAAAACTGTTTTTT. Amino acid sequence: CASSFIDGYSNEKLFF. V and J are TRBV7-9 and TRBJ1-4; D unresolved. This CDR3 has 16 residues. Germline V lookup: CDR1 SEHNR, CDR2 FQNEAQ (reference sequence). Deletions cut 3 bases from V and 4 bases from J, with 15 bases between.

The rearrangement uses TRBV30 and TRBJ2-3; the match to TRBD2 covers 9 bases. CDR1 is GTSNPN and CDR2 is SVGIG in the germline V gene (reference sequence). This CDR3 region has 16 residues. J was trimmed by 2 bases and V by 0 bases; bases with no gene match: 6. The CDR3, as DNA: TGTGCCTGGAGTGTGGGGCTAGCGGGACTCACAGATACGCAGTATTTT. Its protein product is CAWSVGLAGLTDTQYF.

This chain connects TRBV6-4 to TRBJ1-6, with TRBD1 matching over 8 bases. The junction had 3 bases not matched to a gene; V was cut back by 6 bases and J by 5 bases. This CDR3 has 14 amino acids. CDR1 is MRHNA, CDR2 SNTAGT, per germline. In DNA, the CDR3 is TGTGCCAGCAGGACAGGGGCCGATAATTCACCCCTCCACTTT. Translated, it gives CASRTGADNSPLHF.

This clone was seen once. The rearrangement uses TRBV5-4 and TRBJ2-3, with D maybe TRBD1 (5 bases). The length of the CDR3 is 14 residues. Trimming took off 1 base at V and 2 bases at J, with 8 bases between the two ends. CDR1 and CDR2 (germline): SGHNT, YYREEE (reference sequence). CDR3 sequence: CASSLQGPTDTQYF. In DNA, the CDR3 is TGTGCCAGCAGCTTGCAGGGCCCCACAGATACGCAGTATTTT.

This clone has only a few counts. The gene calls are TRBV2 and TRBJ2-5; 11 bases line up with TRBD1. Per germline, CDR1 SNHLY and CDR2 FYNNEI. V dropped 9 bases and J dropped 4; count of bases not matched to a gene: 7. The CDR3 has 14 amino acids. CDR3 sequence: CASILGTGGETQYF. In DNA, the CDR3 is TGTGCCAGTATCCTTGGGACAGGGGGAGAGACCCAGTACTTC. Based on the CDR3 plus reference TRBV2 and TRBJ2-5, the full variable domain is EPEVTQTPSHQVTQMGQEVILRCVPISNHLYFYWYRQILGQKVEFLVSFYNNEISEKSEIFDDQFSVERPDGSNFTLKIRSTKLEDSAMYFCASILGTGGETQYFGPGTRLLVL.

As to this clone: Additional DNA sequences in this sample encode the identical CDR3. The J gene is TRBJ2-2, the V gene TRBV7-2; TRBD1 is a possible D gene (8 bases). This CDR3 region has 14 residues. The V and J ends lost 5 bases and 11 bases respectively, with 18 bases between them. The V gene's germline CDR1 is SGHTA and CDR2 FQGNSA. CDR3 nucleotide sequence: TGTGCCAGCAGCCAACAGGGGGGGGACGGCGAGCTGTTTTTT. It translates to CASSQQGGDGELFF.

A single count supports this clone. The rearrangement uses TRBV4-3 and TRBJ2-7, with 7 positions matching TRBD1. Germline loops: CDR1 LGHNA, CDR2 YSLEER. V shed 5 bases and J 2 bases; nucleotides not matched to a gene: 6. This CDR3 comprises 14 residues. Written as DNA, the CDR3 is TGCGCCAGCAGCTCGAGACAGGGACCCTACGAGCAGTACTTC. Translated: CASSSRQGPYEQYF.

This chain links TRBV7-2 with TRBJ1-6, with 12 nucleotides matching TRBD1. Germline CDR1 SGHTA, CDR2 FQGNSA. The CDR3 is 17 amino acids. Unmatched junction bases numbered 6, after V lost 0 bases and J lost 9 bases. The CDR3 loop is CASSLAPGGQGASPLHF. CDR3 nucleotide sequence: TGTGCCAGCAGCTTAGCCCCAGGGGGACAGGGGGCTTCACCCCTCCACTTT. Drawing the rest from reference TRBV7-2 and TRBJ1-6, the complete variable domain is GAGVSQSPSNKVTEKGKDVELRCDPISGHTALYWYRQSLGQGLEFLIYFQGNSAPDKSGLPSDRFSAERTGGSVSTLTIQRTQQEDSAVYLCASSLAPGGQGASPLHFGNGTRLTVT.

The DNA of the CDR3 is TGTGCCAGCAGTGATCGCGCAGGGGTCAGTCAGCCCCAGCATTTT. Protein: CASSDRAGVSQPQHF. The chain is built from TRBV6-1 and TRBJ1-5, with a tentative D call TRBD1 (6 bases). The V end was cut by 3 bases, the J end by 6 bases, with 15 bases between. The CDR3 extends over 15 amino acids. Germline-derived CDR1 and CDR2 are MNHNS and SASEGT.

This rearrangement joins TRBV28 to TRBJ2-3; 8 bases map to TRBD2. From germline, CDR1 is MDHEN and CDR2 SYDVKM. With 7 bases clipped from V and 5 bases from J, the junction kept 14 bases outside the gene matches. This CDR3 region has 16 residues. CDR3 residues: CASTGLGAGVQDTQYF. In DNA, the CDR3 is TGTGCCAGCACTGGACTAGGAGCGGGAGTACAAGATACGCAGTATTTT.

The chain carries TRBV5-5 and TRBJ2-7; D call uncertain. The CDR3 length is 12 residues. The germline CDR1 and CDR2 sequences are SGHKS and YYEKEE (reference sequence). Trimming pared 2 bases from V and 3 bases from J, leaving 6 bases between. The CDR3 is CASSFNGYEQYF. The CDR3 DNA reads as TGTGCCAGCAGCTTCAACGGCTACGAGCAGTACTTC.

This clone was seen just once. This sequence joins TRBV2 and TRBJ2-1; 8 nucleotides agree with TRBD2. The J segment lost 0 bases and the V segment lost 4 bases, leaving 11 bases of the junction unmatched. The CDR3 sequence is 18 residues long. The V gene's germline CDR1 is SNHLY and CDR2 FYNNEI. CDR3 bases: TGTGCCAGCAGTGCTAGACTAGCGAGGCCGAGCTCCTACAATGAGCAGTTCTTC. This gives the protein CASSARLARPSSYNEQFF. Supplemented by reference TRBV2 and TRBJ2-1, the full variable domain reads EPEVTQTPSHQVTQMGQEVILRCVPISNHLYFYWYRQILGQKVEFLVSFYNNEISEKSEIFDDQFSVERPDGSNFTLKIRSTKLEDSAMYFCASSARLARPSSYNEQFFGPGTRLTVL.

This CDR3 is CASSRIGHRYNEQFF. In DNA, the CDR3 is TGTGCCAGCAGCCGAATTGGACACCGATACAATGAGCAGTTCTTC. The genes are TRBV5-6 and TRBJ2-1, with a tentative D call TRBD1 (5 bases). This CDR3 has 15 residues. V was trimmed by 4 bases and J by 4 bases, leaving 15 bases between them. Germline CDR1 is SGHDT and CDR2 is YYEEEE.

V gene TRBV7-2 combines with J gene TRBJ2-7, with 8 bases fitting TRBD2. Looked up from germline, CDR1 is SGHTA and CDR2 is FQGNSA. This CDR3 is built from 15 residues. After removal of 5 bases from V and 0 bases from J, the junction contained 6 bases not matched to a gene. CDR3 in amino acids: CASSLTSGISYEQYF. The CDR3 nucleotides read TGTGCCAGCAGCCTCACTAGCGGAATCTCCTACGAGCAGTACTTC.